This record looks at one TCR beta chain sequence and its context. Its specificity is not known. Looked up from germline, CDR1 is MGHDK and CDR2 is SYGVNS. The CDR3 extends over 15 amino acids. These data belong to a study of monozygotic twins with inflammatory bowel disease. Study-wide findings and caveats: Sharing of clonotypes with others was lower in IBD patients than in healthy twins, and this was especially so with disease activity.

Using the 5' RACE reads, TCRdb records one entry per CDR3 protein without DNA. The sample data list approximately 400,000 distinct CDR3 sequences. This TCR derives from a human donor with ulcerative colitis or Crohn's disease, or a healthy co-twin of an affected twin (not recorded which). Sequencing was performed on blood. The chain combines TRBV25-1 with TRBJ2-7; absent DNA, TCRdb's TRBD2 call cannot be checked. Here the CDR3 reads CASSTVGRAIGEQYF.